The 18 T cell receptor beta chains below were found in one sample sequenced in a study of T cell responses to AZD1222 COVID-19 vaccine. Method: immunoSEQ multiplex PCR; TCRdb's copy keeps in-frame clones and lacks some. This table has about 180,000 clones, 85% to 90% appearing once. The sample consisted of peripheral blood, taken 28 days after the second AZD1222 dose. These receptors all stem from an adult who received the AZD1222 COVID-19 vaccine.

This chain uses TRBV6-2 or TRBV6-3 with TRBJ2-7; TRBD2 matches at 14 bases. The CDR3 is 14 residues long. Looked up from germline, CDR1 is MNHEY and CDR2 is SVGEGT. V shed 4 bases, J shed 9 bases, and the junction held 5 bases outside the gene matches. The CDR3 DNA is TGTGCCAGCAGTTTCGGGACTAGCGGGAGAGGGCAGTACTTC. It specifies CASSFGTSGRGQYF.

V is TRBV19 and J is TRBJ1-1; possibly TRBD1 for D (5 bases). Germline V lookup: CDR1 LNHDA, CDR2 SQIVND (reference sequence). V lost 6 bases and J 3 bases, leaving 11 bases between the germline ends. The CDR3 extends over 13 amino acids. This CDR3 is CASRNRDYTEAFF. CDR3 bases: TGTGCCAGTAGAAACCGGGACTACACTGAAGCTTTCTTT.

This clone occurred a few times. The chain recombines TRBV18 with TRBJ1-1; the D gene is possibly TRBD1 (6 bases). Between the trimmed V and J ends, which lost 1 base and 4 bases, there was a span of 7 bases. Germline assignment: CDR1 KGHSH and CDR2 LQKENI. This CDR3 is 13 amino acids long. CDR3 nucleotides: TGTGCCAGCTCACCACGGGGGGCCACTGAAGCTTTCTTT. Its translation: CASSPRGATEAFF.

CDR3 in DNA: TGCGCCAGCAGCTTGGAGAGCGGGAGATTAGATACGCAGTATTTT. It specifies CASSLESGRLDTQYF. This chain links TRBV5-1 with TRBJ2-3, with 8 bases fitting TRBD2. Germline CDR1 is SGHRS and CDR2 is YFSETQ. With 0 bases clipped from V and 5 bases from J, the junction kept 5 bases outside the gene matches. The CDR3 contains 15 residues.

The chain joins TRBV18 to TRBJ2-3, with D possibly being TRBD1 (6 bases). Germline V lookup: CDR1 KGHSH, CDR2 LQKENI. The CDR3 totals 13 residues. Deletions cut 6 bases from V and 0 bases from J, with 7 bases between. CDR3 bases: TGTGCCAGCTCGAGGGGGAGCACAGATACGCAGTATTTT. Translating it yields CASSRGSTDTQYF.

With regard to this clone: The same CDR3 is also encoded by other DNA sequences in this sample. This rearrangement joins TRBV28 to TRBJ1-5; 8 bases fit TRBD1. The V segment lost 4 bases and the J segment 2 bases; nucleotides outside the gene matches: 1. Per the germline V gene, CDR1 is MDHEN and CDR2 is SYDVKM. This CDR3 contains 14 residues. The CDR3 nucleotides read TGTGCCAGCAGTTCGGGACAGGGCAATCAGCCCCAGCATTTT. This codes for CASSSGQGNQPQHF.

The chain joins TRBV10-3 to TRBJ2-3; D gene unclear. The CDR3 runs to 10 residues. From germline, CDR1 is ENHRY and CDR2 SYGVKD. The ends were cut back, 11 bases at V and 4 bases at J, with 7 bases in the middle. CDR3 sequence (DNA): TGTGCCGCTGGCGCAGATACGCAGTATTTT. This gives the protein CAAGADTQYF.

J is TRBJ1-6 and V is TRBV9, with D perhaps matching TRBD1 (5 bases). Trimming took off 4 bases at V and 0 bases at J, with 14 bases between the two ends. The CDR3 loop spans 17 amino acids. In germline, CDR1 is SGDLS, CDR2 YYNGEE. CDR3 loop: CASSTDSRSSYNSPLHF. CDR3 coding DNA: TGTGCCAGCAGCACCGACAGCCGTAGCTCCTATAATTCACCCCTCCACTTT.

The gene calls are TRBV7-2 and TRBJ2-1; D is undetermined. Germline V CDR1 and CDR2: SGHTA, FQGNSA. V lost 1 base and J lost 0, with 7 bases in between. CDR3 size: 15 residues. The CDR3 region has the DNA TGTGCCAGCAGCTTAGGGGTAGGCTCCTACAATGAGCAGTTCTTC. It is translated as CASSLGVGSYNEQFF.

This chain joins TRBV3-1 (or the pseudogene TRBV3-2) and TRBJ1-3; possibly TRBD1 for D (5 bases). The germline V gene has CDR1 LGHDT and CDR2 YNNKEL (reference sequence). Trimming took 4 bases from V and 2 from J, leaving 12 bases between them. The CDR3 has 15 residues. For the CDR3, the DNA is TGTGCCAGCAGCCGTGACACGGGGCCTGGAAACACCATATATTTT. Protein product: CASSRDTGPGNTIYF.

This clone appeared a few times. The CDR3 protein is CAWDRRGNTEAFF. The CDR3 DNA is TGTGCCTGGGACAGGCGGGGGAACACTGAAGCTTTCTTT. J is TRBJ1-1 and V is TRBV30, with D tentatively TRBD1 (6 bases). V lost 5 bases and J lost 1, with 11 bases in between. Germline lookup yields CDR1 GTSNPN and CDR2 SVGIG (reference sequence). The CDR3 consists of 13 residues.

The DNA for the CDR3 is TGTGCCAGCAGAGCCGCGGGGCTGGAGACCCAGTACTTC. Encoded protein: CASRAAGLETQYF. The V gene is TRBV28, the J gene TRBJ2-5; TRBD2 might be the D (6 bases). Germline V gives CDR1 MDHEN, CDR2 SYDVKM. The CDR3 extends over 13 amino acids. Trimming took 6 bases from V and 5 from J, leaving 13 bases between them.

This clone has a count of ten or more. The CDR3 DNA sequence: TGTGCCAGCAGTTTCACCTACGAGCAGTACTTC. Translated, it gives CASSFTYEQYF. The chain recombines TRBV6-2 or TRBV6-3 with TRBJ2-7; D unclear. Trimming cost V 4 bases and J 2 bases, with 3 bases left between them. CDR3 size: 11 residues. CDR1 is MNHEY and CDR2 is SVGEGT in the germline V gene.

This chain connects TRBV30 to TRBJ1-1, with D unclear. Germline V lookup: CDR1 GTSNPN, CDR2 SVGIG (reference sequence). Trimming removed 1 base at V and 2 bases at J, with 5 bases between. The CDR3 loop spans 12 amino acids. DNA of the CDR3: TGTGCCTGGAGTGGGATAAACACTGAAGCTTTCTTT. As protein: CAWSGINTEAFF.

The chain has TRBV30 and TRBJ2-5; the D is unclear. The V end was cut by 0 bases, the J end by 5 bases, with 13 bases between. The CDR3 length is 14 residues. The germline gives CDR1 GTSNPN, CDR2 SVGIG (reference sequence). The CDR3 is CAWSVGGSLETQYF. CDR3 DNA: TGTGCCTGGAGTGTAGGCGGCTCATTGGAGACCCAGTACTTC.

The chain employs TRBV7-3 and TRBJ1-1; D unclear. The germline V and J ends were trimmed by 1 base and 0 bases, with 3 bases remaining between them. The CDR3 runs to 13 residues. Germline V lookup: CDR1 SGHTA, CDR2 FQGTGA. CDR3 sequence reads: CASSLMMNTEAFF. CDR3 DNA sequence: TGTGCCAGCAGCTTAATGATGAACACTGAAGCTTTCTTT.

The V call is TRBV3-1 (or the pseudogene TRBV3-2), the J call TRBJ2-3; the match to TRBD2 covers 10 bases. Trimming took 3 bases from V and 2 from J; bases not matched to a gene: 5. This CDR3 spans 16 amino acids. Germline loops: CDR1 LGHDT, CDR2 YNNKEL (reference sequence). CDR3 bases: TGTGCCAGCAGCCACAGACTAGCGGGTACCACAGATACGCAGTATTTT. Residues: CASSHRLAGTTDTQYF.

This chain links TRBV28 with TRBJ2-2; TRBD2 aligns across 8 bases. From germline, CDR1 is MDHEN and CDR2 SYDVKM. The length of the CDR3 is 15 residues. V lost 6 bases to trimming and J lost 6 bases; unmatched junction nucleotides: 9. In DNA, the CDR3 is TGTGCCAGCAGCTTGCGGACGGGAGGGGCCGGGGAGCTGTTTTTT. Amino acids: CASSLRTGGAGELFF.